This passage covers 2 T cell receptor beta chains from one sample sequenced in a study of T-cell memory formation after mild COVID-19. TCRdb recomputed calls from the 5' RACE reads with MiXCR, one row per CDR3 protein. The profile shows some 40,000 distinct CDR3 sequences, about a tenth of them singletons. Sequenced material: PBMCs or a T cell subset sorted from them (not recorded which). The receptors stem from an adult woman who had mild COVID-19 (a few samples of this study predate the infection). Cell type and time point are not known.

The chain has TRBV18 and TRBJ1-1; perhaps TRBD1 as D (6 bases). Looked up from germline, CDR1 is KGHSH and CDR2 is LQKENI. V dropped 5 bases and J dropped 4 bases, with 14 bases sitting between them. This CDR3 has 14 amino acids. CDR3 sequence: CASSSTGMGTEAFF. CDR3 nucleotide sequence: TGTGCCAGCTCATCGACAGGTATGGGCACTGAAGCTTTCTTT.

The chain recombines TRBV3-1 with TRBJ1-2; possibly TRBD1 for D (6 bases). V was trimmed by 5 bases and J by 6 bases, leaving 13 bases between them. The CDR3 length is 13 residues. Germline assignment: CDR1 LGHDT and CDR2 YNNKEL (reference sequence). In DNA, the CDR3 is TGTGCCAGCAGCTTCACCGGGACAAATGGCTACACCTTC. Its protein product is CASSFTGTNGYTF.